The TCR beta chain under discussion was sequenced for a study of OX40 agonist ivuxolimab in advanced cancers. Turning to the overall study: Ivuxolimab was a fully human IgG2 agonistic monoclonal antibody targeting the costimulatory receptor OX40 (CD134). The paper covers the monotherapy dose-escalation part of the phase I ivuxolimab trial, which included N ≈ 57 patients. In the dose-escalation cohort, 70% to 85% of patients were male, and the mean age was 60 years with a range of roughly 23 to 79. Of the approximately 50 dose-escalation patients, hepatocellular carcinoma was present in about 19, melanoma in roughly 15, renal cell carcinoma in 9 and head and neck cancer in 9. Partial responses occurred in three dose-escalation patients: two with cutaneous melanoma and one with hepatocellular carcinoma. Prior anti-PD-1, anti-PD-L1 or anti-CTLA-4 therapy was permitted, and about two fifths of dose-escalation patients had received checkpoint inhibitors. The purpose of peripheral TCRbeta sequencing was to test whether ivuxolimab changed TCR sequence diversity and led to clonal T-cell expansion. Intravenous ivuxolimab was administered to patients every 2 weeks at six dose levels: 0.01, 0.1, 0.3, 1.5, 3 and 10 mg/kg. Overall study outcomes, separate from this receptor: The antigen specificity of the peripheral T cells that underwent clonal expansion was not determined. In the 0.1-3.0 mg/kg groups, partial responders were among the patients with the lowest normalized peripheral clonal expansion, particularly in CD8+ T cells. Clonal expansion of both CD4+ and CD8+ blood T cells was observed from baseline to week 6 at doses 0.1 to 3.0 mg/kg. After ivuxolimab, CD8+ T cells had more expanded clones than CD4+ T cells on average. Low levels of normalized T-cell clonal expansion were also seen in some patients who did not respond.

The count of this clone is one. This clone's antigen is unknown. No qualities accompany the bases; no much larger clone lies one base away. CDR1 and CDR2, per the germline V gene, are ENHRY and SYGVKD. The CDR3 holds 15 amino acids from the cysteine to the phenylalanine. The CDR3 DNA has 45 bases and is translated from base 1. Deletion took 5 bases off V and 3 bases off J, with a span of 16 bases between the germline ends. The trial excluded patients who had a history of autoimmune disease or were on systemic immunosuppression. Peripheral blood for TCR sequencing was collected from all dose cohorts at baseline, on cycle 4 day 1, and on cycle 7 day 1. The samples were taken from a phase I, first-in-human, multicenter, open-label dose-escalation trial of ivuxolimab. The trial enrolled adults with locally advanced or metastatic head and neck squamous cell, hepatocellular, melanoma or renal cell carcinoma. Before TCR sequencing, CD4+ T cells and CD8+ T cells were sorted from peripheral blood as separate populations.

To sequence the TCRbeta CDR3 region, genomic DNA was isolated from the sorted cells. The immunoSEQ Assay was used to sequence the TCRbeta CDR3 regions. TCRdb re-hosts the immuneACCESS table, in-frame sequences only. Its copies lack some clones; in the studies checked, an unresolved V gene accounts for under half of them, and the cause for the rest is not known. The table for this sample lists about 96,000 clones; under 90% of them were counted only once. Of the sample, roughly 5.2% is held by the ten largest clones. This TCR was sampled from an adult with an advanced solid tumor such as melanoma, head and neck, liver or kidney cancer. Sample: CD4+ or CD8+ T cells sorted from blood, taken in a trial of the OX40 agonist ivuxolimab. The sequence links TRBV10-3 to TRBJ1-2, with TRBD1 as a weak D call on 5 bases. The CDR3 region has the sequence CAISRAGPVDYGYTF. At the DNA level, the sequence is TGTGCCATCAGTCGGGCAGGGCCCGTTGACTATGGCTACACCTTC.